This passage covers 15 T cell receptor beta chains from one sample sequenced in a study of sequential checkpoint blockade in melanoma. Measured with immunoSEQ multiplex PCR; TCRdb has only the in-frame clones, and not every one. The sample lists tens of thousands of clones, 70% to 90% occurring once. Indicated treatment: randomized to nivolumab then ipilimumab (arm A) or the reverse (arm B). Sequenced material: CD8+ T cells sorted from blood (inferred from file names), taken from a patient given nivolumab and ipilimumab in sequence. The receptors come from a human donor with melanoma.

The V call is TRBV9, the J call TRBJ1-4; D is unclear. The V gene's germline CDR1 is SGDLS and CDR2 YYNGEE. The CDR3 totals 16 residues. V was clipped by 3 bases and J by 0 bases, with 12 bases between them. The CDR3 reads CASSADGPATNEKLFF. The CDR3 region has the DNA TGTGCCAGCAGCGCCGATGGTCCGGCAACTAATGAAAAACTGTTTTTT.

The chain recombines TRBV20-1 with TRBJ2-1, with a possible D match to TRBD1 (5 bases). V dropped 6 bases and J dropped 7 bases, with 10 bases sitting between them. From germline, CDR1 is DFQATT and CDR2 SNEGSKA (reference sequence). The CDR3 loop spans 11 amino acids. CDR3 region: CSAKDRNEQFF. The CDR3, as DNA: TGCAGTGCGAAAGACAGAAATGAGCAGTTCTTC.

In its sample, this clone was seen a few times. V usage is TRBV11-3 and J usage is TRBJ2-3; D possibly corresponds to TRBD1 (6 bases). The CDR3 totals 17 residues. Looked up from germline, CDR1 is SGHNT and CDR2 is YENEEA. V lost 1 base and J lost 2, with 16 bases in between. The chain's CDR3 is CASSLAGDNTHTDTQYF. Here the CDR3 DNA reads TGTGCCAGCAGCTTAGCTGGGGACAACACACACACAGATACGCAGTATTTT.

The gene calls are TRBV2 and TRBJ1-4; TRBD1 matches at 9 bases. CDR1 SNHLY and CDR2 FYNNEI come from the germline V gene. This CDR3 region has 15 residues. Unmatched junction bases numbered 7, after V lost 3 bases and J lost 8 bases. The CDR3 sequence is CASSETGGEFEKLFF. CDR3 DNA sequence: TGTGCCAGCAGTGAGACAGGGGGAGAATTCGAAAAACTGTTTTTT.

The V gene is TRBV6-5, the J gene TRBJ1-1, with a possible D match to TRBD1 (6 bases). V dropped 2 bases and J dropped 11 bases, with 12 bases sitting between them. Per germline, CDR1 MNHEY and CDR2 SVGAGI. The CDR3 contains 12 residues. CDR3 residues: CASSYRGAQAFF. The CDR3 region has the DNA TGTGCCAGCAGTTACCGGGGGGCGCAGGCTTTCTTT.

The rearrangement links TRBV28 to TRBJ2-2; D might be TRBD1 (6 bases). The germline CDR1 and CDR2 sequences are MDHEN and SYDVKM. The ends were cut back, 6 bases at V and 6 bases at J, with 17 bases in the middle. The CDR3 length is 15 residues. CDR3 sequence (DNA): TGTGCCAGCAGATCGACTACCAGGACAGCCGGGGAGCTGTTTTTT. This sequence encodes CASRSTTRTAGELFF. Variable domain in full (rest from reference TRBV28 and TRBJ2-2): DVKVTQSSRYLVKRTGEKVFLECVQDMDHENMFWYRQDPGLGLRLIYFSYDVKMKEKGDIPEGYSVSREKKERFSLILESASTNQTSMYLCASRSTTRTAGELFFGEGSRLTVL.

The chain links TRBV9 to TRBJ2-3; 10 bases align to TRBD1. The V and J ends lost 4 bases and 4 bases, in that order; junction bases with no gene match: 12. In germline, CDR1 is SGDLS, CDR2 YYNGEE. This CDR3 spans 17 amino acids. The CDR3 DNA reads TGTGCCAGCAGCAGCAGACAGGGGGCGATTTTTCCAGATACGCAGTATTTT. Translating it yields CASSSRQGAIFPDTQYF.

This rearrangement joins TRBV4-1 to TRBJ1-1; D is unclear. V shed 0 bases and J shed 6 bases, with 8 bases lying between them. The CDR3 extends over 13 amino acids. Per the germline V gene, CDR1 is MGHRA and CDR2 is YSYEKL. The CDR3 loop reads CASSQDRVPEAFF. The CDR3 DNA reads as TGCGCCAGCAGCCAAGATCGAGTCCCTGAAGCTTTCTTT.

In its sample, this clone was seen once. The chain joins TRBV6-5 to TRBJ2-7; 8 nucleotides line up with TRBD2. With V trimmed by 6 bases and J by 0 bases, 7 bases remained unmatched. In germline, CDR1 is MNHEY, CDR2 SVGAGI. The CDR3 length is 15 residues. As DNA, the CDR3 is TGTGCCAGCAGACCCCCCAGCGGGAGCTCCTACGAGCAGTACTTC. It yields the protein CASRPPSGSSYEQYF.

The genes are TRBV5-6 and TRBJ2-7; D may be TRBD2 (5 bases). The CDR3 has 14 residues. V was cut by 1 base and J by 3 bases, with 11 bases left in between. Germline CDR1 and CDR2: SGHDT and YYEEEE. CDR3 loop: CASSLRGNYYEQYV. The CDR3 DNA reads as TGTGCCAGCAGCTTGAGAGGGAACTACTACGAGCAGTACGTC.

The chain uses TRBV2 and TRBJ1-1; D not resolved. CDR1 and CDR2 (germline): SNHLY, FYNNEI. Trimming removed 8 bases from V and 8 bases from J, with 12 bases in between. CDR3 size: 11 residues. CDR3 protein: CASAGGSEAFF. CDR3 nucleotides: TGTGCCAGCGCTGGAGGTTCGGAAGCTTTCTTT.

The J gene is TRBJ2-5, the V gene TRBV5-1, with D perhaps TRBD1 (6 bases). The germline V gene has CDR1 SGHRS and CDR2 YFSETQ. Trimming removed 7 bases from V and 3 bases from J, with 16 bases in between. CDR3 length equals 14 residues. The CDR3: CASSQGSAKETQYF. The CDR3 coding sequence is TGCGCCAGCTCACAGGGTTCAGCCAAAGAGACCCAGTACTTC.

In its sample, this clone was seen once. In DNA form, the CDR3 reads TGTGCCAGCAGTGAAGCGTGGGGTTTAGGGGGTACAGAAAAACTGTTTTTT. Its translation is CASSEAWGLGGTEKLFF. The chain carries TRBV2 and TRBJ1-4; D is possibly TRBD1 (6 bases). Per the germline V gene, CDR1 is SNHLY and CDR2 is FYNNEI. This CDR3 region has 17 residues. Trimming shortened V by 0 bases and J by 8 bases, and 19 bases separated the two germline ends.

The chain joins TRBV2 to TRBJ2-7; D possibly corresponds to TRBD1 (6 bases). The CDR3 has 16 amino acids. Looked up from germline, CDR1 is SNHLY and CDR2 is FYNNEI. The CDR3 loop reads CASRGPDSPGVYEQCV. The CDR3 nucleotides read TGTGCCAGCAGGGGGCCGGACAGCCCAGGAGTCTACGAGCAGTGCGTC.

DNA of the CDR3: TGTGCCAGCAGCCTAGCGGGAGGACCCCGCCCCCTCTACGAGCAGTACTTC. This encodes CASSLAGGPRPLYEQYF. This chain joins TRBV5-4 and TRBJ2-7; 11 bases are shared with TRBD2. This CDR3 comprises 17 residues. CDR1 and CDR2 from the germline V gene are SGHNT and YYREEE (reference sequence). Trimming at V came to 4 bases and at J to 3 bases, leaving 12 bases not matched to a gene. Drawing the rest from reference TRBV5-4 and TRBJ2-7, the complete variable domain is ETGVTQSPTHLIKTRGQQVTLRCSSQSGHNTVSWYQQALGQGPQFIFQYYREEENGRGNFPPRFSGLQFPNYSSELNVNALELDDSALYLCASSLAGGPRPLYEQYFGPGTRLTVT.